The T cell receptor beta chain described here comes from a study of CD8 T cells in ankylosing spondylitis. Broader study findings: Disease-linked clones were reportedly significantly enriched in matched ankylosing spondylitis synovial fluid. One TCR beta motif, made up of 7 or 8 highly homologous variants, appeared characteristic of ankylosing spondylitis blood. Earlier authors reported some of these motif variants in reactive arthritis synovial fluid and blood.

TCRdb analysed the 5' RACE reads with MiXCR anew, one entry per CDR3 protein. The sample lists about 220,000 distinct CDR3 sequences; 6% to 8.5% were seen once. This clonotype was observed many times. Its antigen remains unknown. This clonotype was sampled from a male donor with ankylosing spondylitis. The source material was blood, either unsorted or a sorted T cell fraction (not recorded which).

The CDR3 DNA is TGCAGCGTTGTGGCGGGGAACGGCTACACCTTC. This translates into CSVVAGNGYTF. The rearrangement joins TRBV29-1 to TRBJ1-2; no clear D gene. CDR3 length equals 11 residues. Germline values: CDR1 SQVTM, CDR2 ANQGSEA. Trimming pared 4 bases from V and 8 bases from J, leaving 11 bases between.